The clone carrying this T cell receptor (beta chain) was recorded only once. These data belong to a study of OX40 agonist ivuxolimab in advanced cancers. Study-wide background: The mean age was approximately 60 years, ranging from about 23 to 79, with 65% to 90% of participants male.

The assay was immunoSEQ multiplex PCR, and TCRdb's table has in-frame clones only and misses some. The table includes 65,000 to 75,000 clones, more than 85% detected once. V gave up 1 base and J gave up 3 bases; unmatched junction bases: 9. Germline CDR1 and CDR2: SGHAT and FQNNGV. There are 16 residues in the CDR3. The TCR originated in an adult with an advanced solid tumor such as melanoma, head and neck, liver or kidney cancer. Here the sequenced sample was CD4+ or CD8+ T cells sorted from blood, taken in a trial of the OX40 agonist ivuxolimab. The rearrangement links TRBV11-2 to TRBJ2-7; 7 nucleotides agree with TRBD2. CDR3 nucleotides: TGTGCCAGCAGCTTAGTCGGGGGGTATTCCAACTACGAGCAGTACTTC. It specifies CASSLVGGYSNYEQYF.